These T cell receptor beta chains were read from a single sample in a study of response to subunit inactivated influenza vaccine. MiXCR, applied by TCRdb to the RT-PCR reads, yields one record per CDR3 protein. The table lists fewer than 600,000 distinct CDR3 sequences, approximately 7.8% of them singletons. The sequenced sample was PBMCs from blood, obtained about 23 months after vaccination. Source of these receptors: a man between 50 and 70 years old who received an inactivated influenza vaccine. Each CDR3 is given with its conserved first and last residue. The D gene is left open where the match is weak. Not every row has a clone size; where given, it reads once, few, many or a size class.

TRBV6-5,.,TRBJ1-5,many,TGTGCCAGCAGTTACTGGCAGGGCAATCAGCCCCAGCATTTT,CASSYWQGNQPQHF
TRBV7-9,TRBD2,TRBJ2-1,.,TGTGCCAGCAGCCCCCGCGGGAGCGGGAGTTTCAATGAGCAGTTCTTC,CASSPRGSGSFNEQFF
TRBV20-1,TRBD1,TRBJ2-5,.,TGCAGTGCTAGAGGGGGACAGGGGGCGGAGGAGACCCAGTACTTC,CSARGGQGAEETQYF
TRBV6-1,.,TRBJ1-6,many,TGTGCCAGCAGACCAACAGCTAGGAGCTCCTATAATTCACCCCTCCACTTT,CASRPTARSSYNSPLHF
TRBV5-6,.,TRBJ2-1,.,TGTGCCAGCAGCTTCTGGTCGGGTGAGCAGTTCTTC,CASSFWSGEQFF
TRBV20-1,TRBD2,TRBJ2-1,many,TGCAGTGCCCAGCGGGGACTAGGTATAAACAATGAGCAGTTCTTC,CSAQRGLGINNEQFF
TRBV27,TRBD1,TRBJ1-3,few,TGTGCCAGCGGTACTCTAGGGACAGGGGACAACACCATATATTTT,CASGTLGTGDNTIYF
TRBV20-1,.,TRBJ2-5,few,TGCAGTGCTTGGCGGGAAGAGACCCAGTACTTC,CSAWREETQYF
TRBV5-1,TRBD2,TRBJ2-2,few,TGCGCCAGCAGCGTGGGACTAGCGGCTAATCCGAACACCGGGGAGCTGTTTTTT,CASSVGLAANPNTGELFF
TRBV5-1,.,TRBJ2-3,few,TGCGCCAGCAGCTTCCAGGGCGAAACAGATACGCAGTATTTT,CASSFQGETDTQYF
TRBV7-2,.,TRBJ2-1,few,TGTGCCAGCAGCCCGGGCCCAGATCGCAATGAGCAGTTCTTC,CASSPGPDRNEQFF
TRBV6-5,.,TRBJ1-1,few,TGTGCCAGCAGTTACAACAGGGTTCAGGAACCGAACACTGAAGCTTTCTTT,CASSYNRVQEPNTEAFF
TRBV4-3,.,TRBJ2-2,few,TGCGCCAGCAGCCAAGAGTCCAGGGTGAGCACCGGGGAGCTGTTTTTT,CASSQESRVSTGELFF
TRBV6-2/TRBV6-3,.,TRBJ2-1,many,TGTGCCAGCAGTTCCTCGGTCTCCTACAATGAGCAGTTCTTC,CASSSSVSYNEQFF
TRBV18,TRBD1,TRBJ2-3,.,TGTGCCAGCTCACCACCGCGACAGGGTCAATTTATAGATACGCAGTATTTT,CASSPPRQGQFIDTQYF
TRBV7-2,.,TRBJ1-5,many,TGTGCCAGCAGCTCGGGATCCTATAGCAATCAGCCCCAGCATTTT,CASSSGSYSNQPQHF
TRBV6-5,TRBD2,TRBJ2-2,.,TGTGCCAGCAGTTACTCGACTAGCGGGGTTTACACCGGGGAGCTGTTTTTT,CASSYSTSGVYTGELFF
TRBV7-2,TRBD2,TRBJ2-3,.,TGTGCCAGCAGCGAAACGGGACTAGCGGGAGGAGATACGCAGTATTTT,CASSETGLAGGDTQYF
TRBV28,.,TRBJ2-5,few,TGTGCCAGCAGGGAGACTAGAAGGGAGACCCAGTACTTC,CASRETRRETQYF
TRBV7-9,TRBD2,TRBJ2-3,few,TGTGCCAGCAGCATACATAGCGGGGGAAGGACAGATACGCAGTATTTT,CASSIHSGGRTDTQYF
TRBV27,.,TRBJ2-5,few,TGTGCCAGCAGTTACCTCTCTAGTAAATTTGAGACCCAGTACTTC,CASSYLSSKFETQYF
TRBV10-3,TRBD2,TRBJ2-3,few,TGTGCCATCAGCTTAGCGGGACTCACAGATACGCAGTATTTT,CAISLAGLTDTQYF
TRBV9,.,TRBJ2-2,few,TGTGCCAGCAGCGTAGGTGGGGGATCCCACACCGGGGAGCTGTTTTTT,CASSVGGGSHTGELFF
TRBV20-1,.,TRBJ1-5,few,TGCAGTGCTAGAGATGAGTGGGAGACCGTTAGCAATCAGCCCCAGCATTTT,CSARDEWETVSNQPQHF